This TCR beta chain came from a study of blood T cell repertoires in COVID-19 (dated by TCRdb to about 2020). About the full investigation: Collaborator samples came from the United States, Italy and Spain and covered acute and convalescent phases of COVID-19. The repertoires were released in a freely available public database meant as a resource for research on the immune response to SARS-CoV-2. Nearly every sample came with metadata listing a de-identified subject ID, COVID-19 status, age in years and sex. Where available, HLA class I and class II types were taken from metadata supplied by the sample provider and were not determined by assay-based typing. The prospective study material was composed of cDNA or gDNA derived from T cells, B-cell-depleted T cells, or PBMCs. Samples were obtained from the ongoing ImmuneRACE study (first 160 participants) and from over 1,000 subjects provided by 6 global collaborators. The dataset comprised deeply sampled blood TCRbeta repertoires from subjects exposed to, actively infected with, or recovered from COVID-19.

In Seattle, one collaborating source enrolled patients while the infection was active and tracked those patients longitudinally over the course of disease. The collaborating institutions used their own protocols to collect whole blood in K2EDTA tubes. For TCRbeta analysis, collaborator samples were shipped as frozen whole blood, as isolated PBMCs, or as DNA extracted from either sample type. Sequences SGHNT (CDR1) and YYREEE (CDR2) are obtained from the germline V gene (reference sequence). After removal of 0 bases from V and 3 bases from J, the junction retains 2 bases not matched to a gene. CDR3 length: 15 amino acids, cysteine to phenylalanine. Left in the record is the CDR3 DNA by itself, 45 bases read in frame from the first base. Remarks on this clone: There is no known antigen for this receptor. No per-base quality is available; no much larger clone lies one base away.

TCRbeta CDR3 regions were amplified from genomic DNA by means of the immunoSEQ Assay, a bias-controlled multiplex PCR. In the original analysis: The number of nucleated cells in each sample was estimated by amplification of reference gene primers within the assay. Sequence reads were collapsed and filtered to measure the absolute abundance of every unique TCRbeta CDR3 rearrangement. For each sample, productive Simpson clonality was calculated by taking the square root of Simpson's diversity index across productive rearrangements. Imported from immuneACCESS, the table was reduced by TCRdb to in-frame sequences with V and J called. These copies leave out some clones; in studies compared against another copy, an unresolved V gene accounts for under half, and the cause of the remainder is not known. The V and J calls and the clone size are those of that table, but D and trimming were determined from the DNA. Counted in this sample were under 450,000 clones; roughly 90% of them appeared once. The ten largest make up just over 7% of the sample.

Overall study outcomes, separate from this receptor: How much clinical and demographic metadata was included differed by source and by participant, and the metadata was provided uncurated.

This TCR was recovered from a woman in her sixties or seventies with COVID-19, enrolled during active disease. Source material: peripheral blood. The chain uses TRBV5-4 and TRBJ2-2, with TRBD1 matching 7 junction bases. The CDR3 has the sequence CASSLGQGDTGELFF. The DNA sequence is as follows: TGTGCCAGCAGCTTGGGGCAGGGGGACACCGGGGAGCTGTTTTTT.